The entry that follows covers one TCR beta chain sequence. The data are from a study of blood T cell repertoires in COVID-19. How the authors handled the data: Quantification of nucleated cells was approximated via reference gene primer amplification. Some clones are missing from TCRdb's copy, which holds only in-frame ones; the method was immunoSEQ multiplex PCR. V and J calls plus clone size are reproduced from that table; the DNA served to infer D and trimming. The sample holds about 200,000 clones, more than 80% seen once. V lost 1 base to trimming and J lost 6 bases; unmatched junction nucleotides: 7. This CDR3 region has 15 residues. Germline values: CDR1 SEHNR, CDR2 FQNEAQ (reference sequence).

The material sequenced was peripheral blood. The sequence was collected from a man aged 45-60 years with acute or convalescent COVID-19. The chain uses TRBV7-9 and TRBJ1-1; 8 nucleotides agree with TRBD1. For the CDR3, the DNA is TGTGCCAGCAGCTTAGTATCTACAGGGGGGTCTGAAGCTTTCTTT. It encodes CASSLVSTGGSEAFF.